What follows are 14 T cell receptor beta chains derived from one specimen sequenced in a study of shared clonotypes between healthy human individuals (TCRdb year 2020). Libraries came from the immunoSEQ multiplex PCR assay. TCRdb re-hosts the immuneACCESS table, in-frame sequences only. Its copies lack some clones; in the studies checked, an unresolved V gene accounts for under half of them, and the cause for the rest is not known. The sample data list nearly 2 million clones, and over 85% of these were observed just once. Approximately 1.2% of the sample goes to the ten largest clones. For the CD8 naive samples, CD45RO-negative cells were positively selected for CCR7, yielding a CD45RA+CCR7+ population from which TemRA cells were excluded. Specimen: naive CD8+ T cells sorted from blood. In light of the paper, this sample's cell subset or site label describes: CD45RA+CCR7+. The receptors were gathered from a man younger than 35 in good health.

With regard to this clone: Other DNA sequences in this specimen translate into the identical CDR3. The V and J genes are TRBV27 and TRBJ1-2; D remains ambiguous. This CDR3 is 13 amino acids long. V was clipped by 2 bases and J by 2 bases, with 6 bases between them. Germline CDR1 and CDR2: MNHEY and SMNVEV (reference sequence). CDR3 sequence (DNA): TGTGCCAGCAGTTTAATCGGGAACTATGGCTACACCTTC. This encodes CASSLIGNYGYTF.

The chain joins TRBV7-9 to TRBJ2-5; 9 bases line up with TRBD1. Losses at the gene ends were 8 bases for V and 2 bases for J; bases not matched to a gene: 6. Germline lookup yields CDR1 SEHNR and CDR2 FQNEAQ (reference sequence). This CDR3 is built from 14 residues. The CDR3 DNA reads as TGTGCCAGCCGGGACAGGGACTATCAAGAGACCCAGTACTTC. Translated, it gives CASRDRDYQETQYF.

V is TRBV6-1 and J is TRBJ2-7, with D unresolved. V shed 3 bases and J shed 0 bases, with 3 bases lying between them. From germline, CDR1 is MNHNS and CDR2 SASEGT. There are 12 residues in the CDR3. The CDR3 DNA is TGTGCCAGCAGTGACGTCTCCTACGAGCAGTACTTC. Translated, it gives CASSDVSYEQYF.

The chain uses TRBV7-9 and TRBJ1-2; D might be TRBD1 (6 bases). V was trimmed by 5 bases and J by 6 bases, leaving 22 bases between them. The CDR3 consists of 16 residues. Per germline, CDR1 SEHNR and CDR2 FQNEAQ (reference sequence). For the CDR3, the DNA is TGTGCCAGCAGCCGGGCCGACGGGGGGCGAAAGCATGGCTACACCTTC. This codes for CASSRADGGRKHGYTF.

The CDR3 sequence is CAISEGEGDYGYTF. For the CDR3, the DNA is TGTGCCATCAGTGAGGGGGAAGGGGACTATGGCTACACCTTC. The rearrangement links TRBV10-3 to TRBJ1-2; D perhaps matches TRBD1 (5 bases). Germline V gene data show CDR1 as ENHRY and CDR2 as SYGVKD. With 2 bases removed from V and 3 bases from J, the gap between germline ends came to 10 bases. This CDR3 has 14 amino acids.

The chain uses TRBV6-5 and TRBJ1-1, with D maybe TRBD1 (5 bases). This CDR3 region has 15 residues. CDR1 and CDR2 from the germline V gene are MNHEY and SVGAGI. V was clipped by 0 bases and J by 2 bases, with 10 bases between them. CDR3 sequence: CASSYSGGANTEAFF. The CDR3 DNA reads TGTGCCAGCAGTTACTCGGGAGGGGCAAACACTGAAGCTTTCTTT.

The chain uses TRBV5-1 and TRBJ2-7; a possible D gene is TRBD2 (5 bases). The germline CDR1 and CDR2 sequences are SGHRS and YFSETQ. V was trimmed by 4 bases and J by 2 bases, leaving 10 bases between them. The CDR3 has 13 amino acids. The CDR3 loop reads CASSPSGTYEQYF. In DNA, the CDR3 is TGCGCCAGCAGCCCCTCGGGGACCTACGAGCAGTACTTC.

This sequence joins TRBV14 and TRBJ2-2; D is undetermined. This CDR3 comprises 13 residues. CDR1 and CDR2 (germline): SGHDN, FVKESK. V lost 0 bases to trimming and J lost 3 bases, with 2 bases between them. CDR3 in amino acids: CASSQEYTGELFF. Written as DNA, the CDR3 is TGTGCCAGCAGCCAAGAATACACCGGGGAGCTGTTTTTT.

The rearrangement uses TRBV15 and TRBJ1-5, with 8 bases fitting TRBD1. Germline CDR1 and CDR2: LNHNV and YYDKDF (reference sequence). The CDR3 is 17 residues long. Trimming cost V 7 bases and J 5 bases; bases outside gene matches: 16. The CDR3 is CATTEGQGIINYQPQHF. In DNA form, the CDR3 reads TGTGCCACCACCGAAGGACAGGGAATAATAAATTATCAGCCCCAGCATTTT.

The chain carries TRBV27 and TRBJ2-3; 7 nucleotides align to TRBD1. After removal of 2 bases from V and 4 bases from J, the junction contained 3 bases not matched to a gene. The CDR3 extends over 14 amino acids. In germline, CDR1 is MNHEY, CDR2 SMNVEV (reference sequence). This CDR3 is CASSLAQGADTQYF. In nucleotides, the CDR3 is TGTGCCAGCAGTTTAGCCCAGGGGGCAGATACGCAGTATTTT.

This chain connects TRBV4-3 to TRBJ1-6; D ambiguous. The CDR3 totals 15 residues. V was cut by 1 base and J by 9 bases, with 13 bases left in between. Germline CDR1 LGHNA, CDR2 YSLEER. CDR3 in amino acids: CASSQGVGLGSPLHF. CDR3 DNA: TGCGCCAGCAGCCAAGGGGTAGGGTTGGGTTCACCCCTCCACTTT.

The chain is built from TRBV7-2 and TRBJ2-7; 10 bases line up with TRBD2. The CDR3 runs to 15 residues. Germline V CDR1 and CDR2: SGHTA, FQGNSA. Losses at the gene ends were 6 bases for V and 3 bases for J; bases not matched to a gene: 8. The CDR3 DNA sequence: TGTGCCAGCAGTTATCTAGCGGGAGATAACTACGAGCAGTACTTC. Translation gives CASSYLAGDNYEQYF.

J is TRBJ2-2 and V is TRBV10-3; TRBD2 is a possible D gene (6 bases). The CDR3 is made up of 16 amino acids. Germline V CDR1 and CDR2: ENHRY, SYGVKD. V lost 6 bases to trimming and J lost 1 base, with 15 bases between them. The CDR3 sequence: CAIRESGLMNTGELFF. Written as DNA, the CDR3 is TGTGCCATCAGGGAATCGGGACTGATGAACACCGGGGAGCTGTTTTTT.

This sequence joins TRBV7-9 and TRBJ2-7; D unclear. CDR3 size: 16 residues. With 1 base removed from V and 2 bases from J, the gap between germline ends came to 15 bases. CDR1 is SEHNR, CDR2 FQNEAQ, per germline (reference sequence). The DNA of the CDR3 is TGTGCCAGCAGCTTAGAGGGCGGACGACCGGCCTACGAGCAGTACTTC. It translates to CASSLEGGRPAYEQYF.